The clone carrying this T cell receptor (beta chain) was observed once. This specimen belongs to a study of control samples from healthy donors and cancer patients. Trimming took off 0 bases at V and 2 bases at J, with 12 bases between the two ends. Germline V gives CDR1 SGHTA, CDR2 FQGNSA. CDR3 length: 16 residues. Sequenced by immunoSEQ multiplex PCR; TCRdb stores in-frame clones only, minus some. This table has under 100,000 clones, less than 90% appearing once. The receptor comes from a woman in her seventies in good health. The V and J genes are TRBV7-2 and TRBJ2-3, with a weak D call TRBD2 (6 bases). Sequencing was performed on blood. CDR3 DNA sequence: TGTGCCAGCAGCTTAGCGGGCGCGGGAAACACAGATACGCAGTATTTT. Its protein is CASSLAGAGNTDTQYF.